This T cell receptor (beta chain) was sequenced for a study of CD8 T cells in ankylosing spondylitis. This clonotype was picked up one time. Its antigen is as yet unknown. This clone may be a read error of a much larger clone one base away. TCRdb re-called the 5' RACE reads through MiXCR, storing one row per CDR3 protein. The sample lists about 130,000 distinct CDR3 sequences; about 6.4% were seen once. General study findings and limits: Certain motif variants had earlier been reported in reactive arthritis synovial fluid and blood.

The receptor was isolated from a male donor with ankylosing spondylitis or in good health (not recorded which). What was sequenced was blood, either unsorted or a sorted T cell fraction (not recorded which).

CDR3 region: CASTQARGTEAFF. The CDR3 DNA sequence: TGTGCCAGCACCCAAGCCAGGGGCACTGAAGCTTTCTTT. V usage is TRBV14 and J usage is TRBJ1-1; a possible D gene is TRBD1 (6 bases). Germline lookup yields CDR1 SGHDN and CDR2 FVKESK. This CDR3 is 13 amino acids long.